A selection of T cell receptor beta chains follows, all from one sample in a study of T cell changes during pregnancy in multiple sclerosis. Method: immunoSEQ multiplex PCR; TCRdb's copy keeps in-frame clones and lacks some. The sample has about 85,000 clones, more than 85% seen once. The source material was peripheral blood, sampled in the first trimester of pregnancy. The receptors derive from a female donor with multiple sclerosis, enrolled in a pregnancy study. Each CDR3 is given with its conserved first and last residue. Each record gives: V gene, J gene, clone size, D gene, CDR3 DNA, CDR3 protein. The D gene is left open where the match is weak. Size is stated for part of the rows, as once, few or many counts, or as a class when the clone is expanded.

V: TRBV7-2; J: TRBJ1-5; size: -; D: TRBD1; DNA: TGTGCCAGCAGCATATACAGGGGGGAACAGCCCCAGCATTTT; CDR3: CASSIYRGEQPQHF
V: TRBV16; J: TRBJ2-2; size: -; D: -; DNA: TGTGCCAGCAGCCAATCGGCACCGGGGGAGCTGTTTTTT; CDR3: CASSQSAPGELFF
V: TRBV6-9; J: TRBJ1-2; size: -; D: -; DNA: TGTGCCAGCCAGAACTATGGCTACACCTTC; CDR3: CASQNYGYTF
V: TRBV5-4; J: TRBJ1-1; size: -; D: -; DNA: TGTGCCAGCAGCTTGGTCAGGGACACTGAAGCTTTCTTT; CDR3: CASSLVRDTEAFF
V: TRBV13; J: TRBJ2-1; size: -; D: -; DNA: TGTGCCAGCAGCTTTAACAGTTACAATGAGCAGTTCTTC; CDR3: CASSFNSYNEQFF
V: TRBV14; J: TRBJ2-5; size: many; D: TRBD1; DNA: TGTGCCAGCAGCGCTACTTCCCGAGGGGGCGCGGAGACCCAGTACTTC; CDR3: CASSATSRGGAETQYF
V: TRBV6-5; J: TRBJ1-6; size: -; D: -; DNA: TGTGCCAGCAGTTCCCAGGCCTCGAGATCACCCCTCCACTTT; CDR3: CASSSQASRSPLHF
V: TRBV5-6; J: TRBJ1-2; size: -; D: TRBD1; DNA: TGTGCCAGCAGCTCCGGGACAGACTATGGCTACACCTTC; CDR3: CASSSGTDYGYTF
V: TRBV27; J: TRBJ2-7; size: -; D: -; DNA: TGTGCCAGCAGTTTTCCGGGACTCCACCTCTACGAGCAGTACTTC; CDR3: CASSFPGLHLYEQYF
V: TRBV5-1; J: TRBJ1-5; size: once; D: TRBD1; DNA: TGCGCCAGCAGCCCGGGAAGGGCAGGGGGCGATAGCAATCAGCCCCAGCATTTT; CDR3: CASSPGRAGGDSNQPQHF
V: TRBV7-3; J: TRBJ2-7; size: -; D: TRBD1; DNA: TGTGCCAGCAGCTTAGGCCAGGGGGCTGGCGAGCAGTACTTC; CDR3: CASSLGQGAGEQYF
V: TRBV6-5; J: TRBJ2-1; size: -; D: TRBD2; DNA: TGTGCCAGCAGTTACGGCGGGGGGGCATCTGAGTTCTTC; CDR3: CASSYGGGASEFF
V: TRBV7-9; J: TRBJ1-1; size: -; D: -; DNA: TGTGCCAGCAGCTTAGGGGAGGGGGTGAACACTGAAGCTTTCTTT; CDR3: CASSLGEGVNTEAFF
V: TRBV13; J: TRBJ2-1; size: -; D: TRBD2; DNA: TGTGCCAGCAGCCGACTCCTCCCCAGCGGGAGGGCCAATGAGCAGTTCTTC; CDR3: CASSRLLPSGRANEQFF
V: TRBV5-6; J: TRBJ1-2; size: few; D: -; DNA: TGTGCCAGCAGCTTGATGACAGCCTATGGCTACACCTTC; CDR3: CASSLMTAYGYTF
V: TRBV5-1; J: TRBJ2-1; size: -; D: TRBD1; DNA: TGCGCCAGCAGCGTGGGGACAGTCTCGAATGAGCAGTTCTTC; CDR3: CASSVGTVSNEQFF
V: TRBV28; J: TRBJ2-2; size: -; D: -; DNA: TGTGCCAGCAGTTTACAACAGGAGAACACCGGGGAGCTGTTTTTT; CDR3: CASSLQQENTGELFF
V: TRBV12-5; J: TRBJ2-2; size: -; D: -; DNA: TGTGCTAGTGGTTTGTGGTCTCGCGGGGACACCGGGGAGCTGTTTTTT; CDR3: CASGLWSRGDTGELFF
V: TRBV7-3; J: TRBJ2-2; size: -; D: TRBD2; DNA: TGTGCCAGCAGCTTAGTATCAGCGGGGGCTAACACCGGGGAGCTGTTTTTT; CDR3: CASSLVSAGANTGELFF
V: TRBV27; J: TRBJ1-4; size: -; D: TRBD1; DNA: TGTGCCAGCGCCGGGACAGGTCTTGAAAAACTGTTTTTT; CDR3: CASAGTGLEKLFF
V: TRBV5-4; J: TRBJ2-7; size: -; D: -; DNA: TGTGCCAGCAGTTCTGAGAGGGACGAGCAGTACTTC; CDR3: CASSSERDEQYF
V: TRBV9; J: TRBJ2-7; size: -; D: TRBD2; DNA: TGTGCCAGCAGCACTAGCGACTCCTACGAGCAGTACTTC; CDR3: CASSTSDSYEQYF
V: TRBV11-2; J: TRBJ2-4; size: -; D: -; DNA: TGTGCCAGCAGCTCCGGCCGCACATACGGGAGAAACATTCAGTACTTC; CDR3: CASSSGRTYGRNIQYF
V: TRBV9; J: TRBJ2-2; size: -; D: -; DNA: TGTGCCAGCAGCGTAGCCTACACCGGGGAGCTGTTTTTT; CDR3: CASSVAYTGELFF
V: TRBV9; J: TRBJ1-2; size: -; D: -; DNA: TGTGCCAGCAGCGTAGGAAATCCGGGGGTTGAGTATGGCTACACCTTC; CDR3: CASSVGNPGVEYGYTF
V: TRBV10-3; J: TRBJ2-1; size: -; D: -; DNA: TGTGCCATCAGTGCGAACAATAACAATGAGCAGTTCTTC; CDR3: CAISANNNNEQFF
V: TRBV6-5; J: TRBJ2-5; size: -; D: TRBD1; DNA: TGTGCCAGCAGTTACTCGGGACAGACCCCAGAGACCCAGTACTTC; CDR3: CASSYSGQTPETQYF
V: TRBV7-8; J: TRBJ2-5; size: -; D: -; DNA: TGTGCCAGCAGCGAGACCCGGGGGTCTCAAGAGACCCAGTACTTC; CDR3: CASSETRGSQETQYF
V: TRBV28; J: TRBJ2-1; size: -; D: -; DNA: TGTGCCAGCAGTTTACCAGGCCTCAACTCTTACAATGAGCAGTTCTTC; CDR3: CASSLPGLNSYNEQFF
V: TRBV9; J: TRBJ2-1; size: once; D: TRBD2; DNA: TGTGCCAGCAGCGTAGTGGTGGGGGGGTACAATGAGCAGTTCTTC; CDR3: CASSVVVGGYNEQFF
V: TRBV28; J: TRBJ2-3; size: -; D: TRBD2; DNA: TGTGCCAGCAGTCCTGGGGACTACACAGATACGCAGTATTTT; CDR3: CASSPGDYTDTQYF
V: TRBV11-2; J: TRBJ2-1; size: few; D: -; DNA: TGTGCCAGCAGCTTAAACCCCACAGGTGAGCAGTTCTTC; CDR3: CASSLNPTGEQFF
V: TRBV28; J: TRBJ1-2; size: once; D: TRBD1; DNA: TGTGCCAGCAGTTTAAACTTCGGACAGGGGGACTATGGCTACACCTTC; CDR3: CASSLNFGQGDYGYTF
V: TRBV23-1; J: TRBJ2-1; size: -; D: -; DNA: TGCGCCAGTCAAACCTTGGCCAATGAGCAGTTCTTC; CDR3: CASQTLANEQFF
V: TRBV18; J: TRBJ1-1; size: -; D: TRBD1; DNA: TGTGCCAGCTCAAGACAGGGGGCAGGGAACACTGAAGCTTTCTTT; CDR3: CASSRQGAGNTEAFF
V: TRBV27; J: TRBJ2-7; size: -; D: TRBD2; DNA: TGTGCCAGCAGTTTGGGAGGGAACGGTTACGAGCAGTACTTC; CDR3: CASSLGGNGYEQYF
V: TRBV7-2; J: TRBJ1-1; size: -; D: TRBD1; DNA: TGTGCCAGCAGTCAGAGGACAGGGAACACTGAAGCTTTCTTT; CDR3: CASSQRTGNTEAFF
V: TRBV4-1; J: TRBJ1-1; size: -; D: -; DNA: TGCGCCAGCAGCCACCCCCGGGGTCCCCCTGAAGCTTTCTTT; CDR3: CASSHPRGPPEAFF
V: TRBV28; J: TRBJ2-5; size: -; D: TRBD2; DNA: TGTGCCAGCAGTATACTAGCGGGAGTTTTAGAGACCCAGTACTTC; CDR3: CASSILAGVLETQYF
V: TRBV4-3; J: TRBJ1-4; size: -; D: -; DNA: TGCGCCAGCAGCCCCCGTGAGGGCAGGTTGGAAAAACTGTTTTTT; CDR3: CASSPREGRLEKLFF
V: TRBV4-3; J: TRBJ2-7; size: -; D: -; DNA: TGCGCCAGCAGCCAAGATGCTCAGGGGAATTACGAGCAGTACTTC; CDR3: CASSQDAQGNYEQYF
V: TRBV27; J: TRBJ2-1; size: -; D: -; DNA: TGTGCCAGCAGCTACCGATCGCTCAATGAGCAGTTCTTC; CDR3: CASSYRSLNEQFF
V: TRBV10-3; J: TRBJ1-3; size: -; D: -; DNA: TGTGCCATCAGATCCGACAGGACTGGAAACACCATATATTTT; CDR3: CAIRSDRTGNTIYF
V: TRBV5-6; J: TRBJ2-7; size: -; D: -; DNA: TGTGCCAGCAGTCACAACTACGAGCAGTACTTC; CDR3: CASSHNYEQYF
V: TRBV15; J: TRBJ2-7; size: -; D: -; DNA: TGTGCCACCAGCCAGGGTTACGGCTACGAGCAGTACTTC; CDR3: CATSQGYGYEQYF
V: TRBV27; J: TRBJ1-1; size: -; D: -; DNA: TGTGCCAGCAGTCCCATGGCGAACACTGAAGCTTTCTTT; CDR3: CASSPMANTEAFF
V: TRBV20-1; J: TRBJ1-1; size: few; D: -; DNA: TGCAGTGCCCAAGAGTTCACTGAAGCTTTCTTT; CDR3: CSAQEFTEAFF
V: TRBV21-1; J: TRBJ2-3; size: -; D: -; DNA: TGTGCCAGCAGCCTCCCCGTCGGAGGGGCCCCCAGGGTCACAGATACGCAGTATTTT; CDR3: CASSLPVGGAPRVTDTQYF
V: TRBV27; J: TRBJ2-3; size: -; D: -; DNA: TGTGCCAGCAGTTTATCTTCGCCGCAGACTAGCACAGATACGCAGTATTTT; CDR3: CASSLSSPQTSTDTQYF
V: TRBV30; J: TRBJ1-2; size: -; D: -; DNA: TGTGCCTGGACTGATCACAGGTACAATGGCTACACCTTC; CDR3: CAWTDHRYNGYTF
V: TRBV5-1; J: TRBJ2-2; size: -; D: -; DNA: TGCGCCAGCAGCTTGAGTGAGGCCACCGGGGAGCTGTTTTTT; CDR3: CASSLSEATGELFF
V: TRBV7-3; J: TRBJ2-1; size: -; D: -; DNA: TGTGCCAGCAGCCCCATCCTATCCACCTACAATGAGCAGTTCTTC; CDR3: CASSPILSTYNEQFF
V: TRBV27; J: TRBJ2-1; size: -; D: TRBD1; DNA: TGTGCCAGCAGTTTAAGACAGGGGGCACGTAATGAGCAGTTCTTC; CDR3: CASSLRQGARNEQFF
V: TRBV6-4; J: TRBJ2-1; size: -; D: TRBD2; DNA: TGTGCCAGCAGTGACAGTAGTCTAGCGGGAGGGACCTCCTACAATGAGCAGTTCTTC; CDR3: CASSDSSLAGGTSYNEQFF